The 28 T cell receptor beta chains given below trace back to one sample, sequenced in a study of neurological immune-mediated disorders. Using its own MiXCR run on the 5' RACE reads, TCRdb lists one record per CDR3 protein. The sample records 78,000 or so distinct CDR3 sequences, just over 5% being singletons. The specimen sequenced was PBMCs. The receptors originated from a woman in her 30s with multiple sclerosis.

This clonotype came up many times. The rearrangement joins TRBV6-6 to TRBJ2-7, with 7 bases fitting TRBD1. The CDR3 contains 15 residues. The ends lost 2 bases at V and 0 bases at J; junction bases unmatched: 4. Germline CDR1 reads MNHNY; CDR2 reads SVGAGI (reference sequence). CDR3 region: CASSYRQGVSYEQYV. CDR3 nucleotides: TGTGCCAGCAGTTACAGGCAGGGGGTCTCCTACGAGCAGTACGTC.

This clonotype was seen repeatedly, ten times or more. V usage is TRBV12-3 or TRBV12-4 and J usage is TRBJ1-5; no clear D. This CDR3 contains 17 residues. V lost 5 bases and J lost 0, with 17 bases in between. CDR3 in DNA: TGTGCCAGCAGTCCGATGGGAGGTCCAAATAGCAATCAGCCCCAGCATTTT. Protein: CASSPMGGPNSNQPQHF.

This clonotype was seen ten or more times. V usage is TRBV7-2 and J usage is TRBJ2-5, with D hard to call. V was pared by 2 bases and J by 3 bases, with 7 bases between. The CDR3 is 13 amino acids. The germline CDR1 and CDR2 sequences are SGHTA and FQGNSA. CDR3 sequence reads: CASSLIREETQYF. For the CDR3, the DNA is TGTGCCAGCAGCTTAATCCGGGAAGAGACCCAGTACTTC.

The chain uses TRBV5-1 and TRBJ2-1; the D is unclear. V shed 0 bases and J shed 0 bases, with 7 bases lying between them. CDR3 length: 15 residues. Germline assignment: CDR1 SGHRS and CDR2 YFSETQ. CDR3: CASSLAQSSYNEQFF. CDR3 bases: TGCGCCAGCAGCTTGGCCCAAAGCTCCTACAATGAGCAGTTCTTC.

This clonotype was observed at least ten times. The chain joins TRBV3-1 to TRBJ2-7, with unresolved D. The V gene's germline CDR1 is LGHDT and CDR2 YNNKEL (reference sequence). The CDR3 covers 13 residues. Trimming took 1 base from V and 6 from J, leaving 10 bases between them. CDR3 protein: CASSQVPSREQYF. CDR3 sequence (DNA): TGTGCCAGCAGCCAAGTCCCTAGTCGCGAGCAGTACTTC.

This clonotype was seen many times. The rearrangement uses TRBV10-3 and TRBJ2-5, with 7 bases aligning to TRBD1. The CDR3 is 15 amino acids. The V gene's germline CDR1 is ENHRY and CDR2 SYGVKD. V shed 3 bases, J shed 1 base, and the junction held 5 bases outside the gene matches. The chain's CDR3 is CAISDQQGFQETQYF. In DNA, the CDR3 is TGTGCCATCAGTGACCAACAGGGGTTCCAAGAGACCCAGTACTTC.

This clonotype was detected once. J is TRBJ1-1 and V is TRBV12-5, with D unresolved. Germline lookup yields CDR1 LGHNT and CDR2 FRNRAP. Trimming shortened V by 4 bases and J by 0 bases, and 9 bases separated the two germline ends. This CDR3 is 14 amino acids long. The CDR3 bases are TGTGCTAGTGGTTACGGAAAGGTGAACACTGAAGCTTTCTTT. This sequence encodes CASGYGKVNTEAFF. The whole variable domain, filled in from reference TRBV12-5 and TRBJ1-1, reads DARVTQTPRHKVTEMGQEVTMRCQPILGHNTVFWYRQTMMQGLELLAYFRNRAPLDDSGMPKDRFSAEMPDATLATLKIQPSEPRDSAVYFCASGYGKVNTEAFFGQGTRLTVV.

The chain carries TRBV18 and TRBJ1-5, with D perhaps TRBD1 (5 bases). Trimming removed 3 bases from V and 4 bases from J, with 7 bases in between. Per the germline V gene, CDR1 is KGHSH and CDR2 is LQKENI. The CDR3 runs to 13 residues. The CDR3 DNA reads as TGTGCCAGCTCACCGGGGGAGAATCAGCCCCAGCATTTT. The encoded protein is CASSPGENQPQHF.

In DNA, the CDR3 is TGCAGTGCTGAGGGTCTTCGGGGGAATGAGCAGTTCTTC. The encoded protein is CSAEGLRGNEQFF. The rearrangement links TRBV20-1 to TRBJ2-1; tentative D call: TRBD2 (6 bases). The CDR3 is made up of 13 amino acids. Germline values: CDR1 DFQATT, CDR2 SNEGSKA (reference sequence). V was shortened by 5 bases and J by 7 bases, with 15 bases between the two germline ends.

This clonotype was observed many times. The genes are TRBV5-1 and TRBJ2-3, with D perhaps assigned TRBD1 or TRBD2 (5 bases each). Germline values: CDR1 SGHRS, CDR2 YFSETQ. The V end was cut by 0 bases, the J end by 0 bases, with 11 bases between. This CDR3 region has 16 residues. The DNA for the CDR3 is TGCGCCAGCAGCTTGGGTAGGGACCGGAGCACAGATACGCAGTATTTT. Amino acid sequence: CASSLGRDRSTDTQYF.

At least ten counts were recorded for this clonotype. The chain recombines TRBV20-1 with TRBJ2-3, with TRBD2 as a possible D gene (6 bases). Germline V gene data show CDR1 as DFQATT and CDR2 as SNEGSKA (reference sequence). Trimming removed 3 bases from V and 7 bases from J, with 14 bases in between. The CDR3 is 13 amino acids. CDR3 protein: CSASGLARNTQYF. Here the CDR3 DNA reads TGCAGTGCTAGCGGCCTAGCGAGAAATACGCAGTATTTT.

This clonotype was seen many times. This chain links TRBV20-1 with TRBJ1-4, with 7 positions matching TRBD1. The germline V gene encodes CDR1 DFQATT and CDR2 SNEGSKA (reference sequence). CDR3 length: 14 residues. The V segment lost 5 bases and the J segment 5 bases; nucleotides outside the gene matches: 8. DNA of the CDR3: TGCAGTGCTGCCCCACAGGGGTCAAATGAAAAACTGTTTTTT. It codes for CSAAPQGSNEKLFF.

On this clonotype: At one end, the junction sequence differs from germline, possibly due to a read error. The chain is built from TRBV20-1 and TRBJ1-6; no clear D. This CDR3 contains 15 residues. Germline-derived CDR1 and CDR2 are DFQATT and SNEGSKA (reference sequence). CDR3 DNA: TGCAGTGCTTTAGGCACTCGCTCCTATAATTCACACCTCCACTTT. Its protein is CSALGTRSYNSHLHF.

This clonotype was counted many times. This chain links TRBV5-1 with TRBJ2-7; no clear D. The CDR3 consists of 13 residues. With 2 bases removed from V and 4 bases from J, the gap between germline ends came to 10 bases. In germline, CDR1 is SGHRS, CDR2 YFSETQ. The CDR3 nucleotides are TGCGCCAGCAGCTTAGGCAGCCAGTACGAGCAGTACGTC. This gives the protein CASSLGSQYEQYV.

This clonotype was detected ten times or more. V gene TRBV6-2 or TRBV6-3 combines with J gene TRBJ2-1; D ambiguous. The CDR3 totals 17 residues. Trimming stripped 6 bases from V and 2 bases from J, with 20 bases between. The germline V gene encodes CDR1 MNHEY and CDR2 SVGEGT. The DNA of the CDR3 is TGTGCCAGCAGATCGCGCCAACCGGTAATCACCTACAATGAGCAGTTCTTC. Amino acid sequence: CASRSRQPVITYNEQFF.

In its sample, this clonotype was seen many times. The genes are TRBV3-1 and TRBJ2-2; 7 nucleotides agree with TRBD2. J gave up 1 base and V 3 bases, and 2 bases lay outside the gene matches. Germline CDR1 and CDR2: LGHDT and YNNKEL (reference sequence). CDR3 length: 15 amino acids. CDR3 sequence (DNA): TGTGCCAGCAGCCACCGGACTAGGAACACCGGGGAGCTGTTTTTT. It translates to CASSHRTRNTGELFF.

This clonotype was detected many times. This chain links TRBV20-1 with TRBJ1-1; no firm D call. There are 11 residues in the CDR3. Looked up from germline, CDR1 is DFQATT and CDR2 is SNEGSKA (reference sequence). V was trimmed by 5 bases and J by 10 bases, leaving 14 bases between them. The DNA of the CDR3 is TGCAGTGCTGCGAGGGAAGTCGGAGCTTTCTTT. Its protein is CSAAREVGAFF.

This clonotype turned up a few times. A read error may explain this, as a much larger clone is one base away. CDR3 in DNA: TGTGTCAGCAGTTCGACCGCCGGCTACAATGAGCAGTTCTTC. Encoded protein: CVSSSTAGYNEQFF. The J gene is TRBJ2-1, the V gene TRBV27; the D is unclear. CDR3 length: 14 amino acids. Germline lookup yields CDR1 MNHEY and CDR2 SMNVEV (reference sequence).

This clonotype has at least ten counts. The chain is built from TRBV20-1 and TRBJ1-5; D perhaps matches TRBD1 (5 bases). The germline CDR1 and CDR2 sequences are DFQATT and SNEGSKA (reference sequence). The CDR3 has 13 residues. V lost 6 bases and J lost 5, with 14 bases in between. The CDR3 region has the DNA TGCAGTGCCATCCAGGGTGGCGATCAGCCCCAGCATTTT. It specifies CSAIQGGDQPQHF.

The chain carries TRBV5-1 and TRBJ2-1; 7 positions match TRBD2. The V and J ends lost 2 bases and 4 bases, in that order; junction bases with no gene match: 6. Per germline, CDR1 SGHRS and CDR2 YFSETQ. The length of the CDR3 is 15 residues. In DNA form, the CDR3 reads TGCGCCAGCAGCTTCGGCGGTAGCGGGTACAATGAGCAGTTCTTC. Its translation: CASSFGGSGYNEQFF.

This clonotype was recorded at least ten times. The J gene is TRBJ2-2, the V gene TRBV10-2; D ambiguous. The germline V gene has CDR1 WSHSY and CDR2 SAAADI. The CDR3 is made up of 14 amino acids. The ends were cut back, 7 bases at V and 4 bases at J, with 13 bases in the middle. The CDR3 here is CASIQERVTGELFF. The CDR3 bases are TGCGCCAGCATACAAGAGCGTGTCACCGGGGAGCTGTTTTTT.

This clonotype came up many times. Relative to the germline gene, one junction end is altered; a read error may explain this. As DNA, the CDR3 is TGTGCCAGCAGTTACTCGATTTGGGGGATAACAAATTCATCCCTCCACTTT. As protein: CASSYSIWGITNSSLHF. The V gene is TRBV6-5, the J gene TRBJ1-6, with a weak D call TRBD1 (5 bases). CDR1 is MNHEY, CDR2 SVGAGI, per germline. The CDR3 sequence is 17 residues long.

This clonotype showed up many times. This chain connects TRBV5-1 to TRBJ2-5, with D perhaps being TRBD1 or TRBD2 (5 bases each). CDR1 SGHRS and CDR2 YFSETQ come from the germline V gene. The CDR3 length is 14 residues. Trimming took 7 bases from V and 2 from J, leaving 15 bases between them. This CDR3 is CASVDRDGQETQYF. The CDR3 DNA reads TGCGCCAGCGTCGACCGGGACGGACAAGAGACCCAGTACTTC.

This clonotype has at least ten counts. V and J are TRBV20-1 and TRBJ2-5, with a possible D match to TRBD2 (7 bases). Trimming cost V 5 bases and J 5 bases, with 15 bases left between them. Germline-derived CDR1 and CDR2 are DFQATT and SNEGSKA (reference sequence). This CDR3 region has 13 residues. This chain's CDR3 is CSAGRGGSETQYF. The DNA of the CDR3 is TGCAGTGCTGGCCGCGGGGGCTCGGAGACCCAGTACTTC.

This clonotype was observed at least ten times. The chain recombines TRBV20-1 with TRBJ2-7; D possibly corresponds to TRBD2 (5 bases). The CDR3 length is 11 residues. CDR1 DFQATT and CDR2 SNEGSKA come from the germline V gene (reference sequence). Trimming took 8 bases from V and 0 from J, leaving 8 bases between them. For the CDR3, the DNA is TGCAGTCTTGGGAGCTCCTACGAGCAGTACTTC. It codes for CSLGSSYEQYF.

This clonotype was detected many times. The chain couples TRBV10-2 to TRBJ2-2; 7 bases are shared with TRBD1. Germline lookup yields CDR1 WSHSY and CDR2 SAAADI. The CDR3 covers 14 residues. With V trimmed by 8 bases and J by 7 bases, 10 bases remained unmatched. For the CDR3, the DNA is TGCGCCAGCGGAGGACAGGTCTTGGGCGGGGAGCTGTTTTTT. It specifies CASGGQVLGGELFF.

This chain links TRBV9 with TRBJ1-4; 8 nucleotides agree with TRBD1. V gave up 1 base and J gave up 5 bases; unmatched junction bases: 4. There are 15 residues in the CDR3. CDR1 and CDR2 from the germline V gene are SGDLS and YYNGEE. The CDR3 spells CASSVMTGVNEKLFF. For the CDR3, the DNA is TGTGCCAGCAGCGTAATGACAGGGGTAAATGAAAAACTGTTTTTT.

On this clonotype: At one of its ends the junction is not consistent with the germline gene, which may arise from a read error. The V call is TRBV27, the J call TRBJ1-5; no clear D gene. The CDR3 spans 13 residues. Germline values: CDR1 MNHEY, CDR2 SMNVEV (reference sequence). The CDR3: CASSFGETKTQNF. CDR3 bases: TGTGCCAGCAGTTTCGGGGAAACTAAGACCCAGAATTTT.